These 12 T cell receptor beta chains share one sample of origin, sequenced in a study of blood T cells in healthy people across ages. Using a J-beta primer mix together with a sample-barcoded 5' primer, a second PCR was run for about 6 to 12 cycles. Via MiXCR, TCRdb re-called the 5' RACE reads, giving one row per CDR3 protein. The sample includes some 730,000 distinct CDR3 sequences, approximately 21% of them seen just once. Sample: blood. All receptors come from a man between 65 and 85 years old in good health.

This clonotype was observed a few times. The chain links TRBV14 to TRBJ1-4; 8 nucleotides agree with TRBD1. The CDR3 runs to 14 residues. After removal of 6 bases from V and 5 bases from J, the junction contained 5 bases not matched to a gene. The germline CDR1 and CDR2 sequences are SGHDN and FVKESK. CDR3: CASRRTGQNEKLFF. The CDR3 coding sequence is TGTGCCAGCAGACGGACAGGGCAGAATGAAAAACTGTTTTTT. Supplemented by reference TRBV14 and TRBJ1-4, the full variable domain reads EAGVTQFPSHSVIEKGQTVTLRCDPISGHDNLYWYRRVMGKEIKFLLHFVKESKQDESGMPNNRFLAERTGGTYSTLKVQPAELEDSGVYFCASRRTGQNEKLFFGSGTQLSVL.

This clonotype has more than one count but fewer than ten. The chain links TRBV7-2 to TRBJ2-5; D gene unclear. CDR1 is SGHTA and CDR2 is FQGNSA in the germline V gene. With 1 base removed from V and 4 bases from J, the gap between germline ends came to 10 bases. The CDR3 is made up of 14 amino acids. In nucleotides, the CDR3 is TGTGCCAGCAGCTTAGGGGTCTGGGGAGAGACCCAGTACTTC. It yields the protein CASSLGVWGETQYF.

This clonotype was found a few times. At one of its ends the junction is not consistent with the germline gene, which may arise from a read error. The rearrangement joins TRBV12-3 or TRBV12-4 to TRBJ1-2; no reliable D call. The CDR3 sequence is 11 residues long. CDR3 protein: CASRSETVVFF. CDR3 in DNA: TGTGCCAGCAGATCTGAGACGGTCGTCTTCTTC.

The chain couples TRBV20-1 to TRBJ2-1; D assignment may be TRBD1 or TRBD2 (5 bases each). The J call may be mistaken, given a closer DNA end match to TRBJ2-7. Per the germline V gene, CDR1 is DFQATT and CDR2 is SNEGSKA (reference sequence). The CDR3 is made up of 16 amino acids. CDR3 nucleotide sequence: TGCAGTGCTAGAGATCCAGGGAGCGTCCAATTCTACGAGCAGTACTTC. Translating gives CSARDPGSVQFYEQYF.

This clonotype was seen only a few times. The CDR3 sequence: CASSPWGPATNEKLFF. CDR3 DNA: TGTGCCAGCAGCCCCTGGGGCCCGGCAACTAATGAAAAACTGTTTTTT. V gene TRBV7-9 combines with J gene TRBJ1-4, with a weak D call TRBD1 (5 bases). Germline values: CDR1 SEHNR, CDR2 FQNEAQ (reference sequence). This CDR3 is built from 16 residues. V shed 5 bases and J shed 0 bases, with 13 bases lying between them.

This clonotype occurred a few times. The chain couples TRBV5-1 to TRBJ2-3, with D maybe TRBD2 (5 bases). Trimming pared 2 bases from V and 2 bases from J, leaving 15 bases between. CDR1 and CDR2 (germline): SGHRS, YFSETQ. The CDR3 is 16 residues long. Here the CDR3 DNA reads TGCGCCAGCAGCTTCGGGCCTAGCCGATACACAGATACGCAGTATTTT. It codes for CASSFGPSRYTDTQYF.

V and J are TRBV6-6 and TRBJ1-2; D unclear. Germline loops: CDR1 MNHNY, CDR2 SVGAGI (reference sequence). The CDR3 is 14 residues long. Trimming pared 7 bases from V and 2 bases from J, leaving 14 bases between. The CDR3 sequence is CASTTGGYNYGYTF. The CDR3 coding sequence is TGTGCCAGCACCACGGGCGGATACAACTATGGCTACACCTTC.

The CDR3 reads CSVPRGTEAFF. In DNA form, the CDR3 reads TGCAGCGTACCCAGGGGAACTGAAGCTTTCTTT. The rearrangement links TRBV29-1 to TRBJ1-1, with a weak D call TRBD1 (6 bases). V lost 6 bases to trimming and J lost 5 bases, with 10 bases between them. There are 11 residues in the CDR3. Germline V gene sequence: CDR1 SQVTM, CDR2 ANQGSEA.

This clonotype was observed a handful of times. The rearrangement links TRBV20-1 to TRBJ2-3; 7 nucleotides line up with TRBD2. Germline V gene data show CDR1 as DFQATT and CDR2 as SNEGSKA (reference sequence). The CDR3 spans 13 residues. With V trimmed by 7 bases and J by 4 bases, 8 bases remained unmatched. The CDR3, as DNA: TGCAGTGTTCCGACTAGCTCGGCAGATACGCAGTATTTT. This sequence encodes CSVPTSSADTQYF.

The J gene is TRBJ1-2, the V gene TRBV12-3 or TRBV12-4; 8 bases fit TRBD1. The CDR3 runs to 14 residues. J lost 4 bases, V lost 5 bases, and 6 bases had no gene match. The CDR3 DNA reads as TGTGCCAGCAGTAATAACAGGGGGACCTATGGCTACACCTTC. Its translation is CASSNNRGTYGYTF.

This clonotype was seen a few times. CDR3 sequence reads: CSLAVPDTQYF. The CDR3, as DNA: TGCTCGTTAGCGGTACCAGATACGCAGTATTTT. This chain links TRBV20-1 with TRBJ2-3, with a possible D match to TRBD2 (6 bases). This CDR3 region has 11 residues. CDR1 is DFQATT, CDR2 SNEGSKA, per germline (reference sequence).

This clonotype was counted a few times. The chain couples TRBV18 to TRBJ2-2; the match to TRBD2 covers 9 bases. V lost 3 bases to trimming and J lost 0 bases; unmatched junction nucleotides: 2. The CDR3 contains 16 residues. Germline V gene data show CDR1 as KGHSH and CDR2 as LQKENI. The DNA of the CDR3 is TGTGCCAGCTCACCTGGACTAGCGACGAACACCGGGGAGCTGTTTTTT. Its translation: CASSPGLATNTGELFF.